This is a list of T cell receptor beta chains from one sample in a study of radiotherapy plus CTLA-4 blockade in lung cancer. The assay was immunoSEQ multiplex PCR, and TCRdb's table has in-frame clones only and misses some. The table shows 75,000 to 100,000 clones, with just over 85% occurring only once. This specimen was peripheral blood, taken from a patient treated with radiotherapy plus ipilimumab. All receptors derive from a human donor with non-small cell lung cancer that progressed on radiotherapy plus ipilimumab. Each CDR3 is given with its conserved first and last residue. The D gene is left open where the match is weak. Clone size is shown for a subset of rows, as once, few, many or a class of expanded clone.

j_call v_call d_call clone_size cdr3_aa cdr3_nt
TRBJ1-1 TRBV7-2 TRBD1 NA CASSFQTGSTEAFF TGTGCCAGCAGCTTCCAGACAGGGAGCACTGAAGCTTTCTTT
TRBJ1-1 TRBV5-1 NA NA CASSSGTNLDKAFF TGCGCCAGCAGCTCCGGGACAAACCTCGATAAAGCTTTCTTT
TRBJ1-1 TRBV19 TRBD1 NA CASSATGLVNTEAFF TGTGCCAGTAGCGCGACAGGGTTAGTGAACACTGAAGCTTTCTTT
TRBJ2-1 TRBV5-1 TRBD2 NA CASSLGLAGARPNEQFF TGCGCCAGCAGCTTGGGACTAGCGGGAGCCCGCCCCAATGAGCAGTTCTTC
TRBJ2-1 TRBV7-9 TRBD2 once CASDSLAGYNEQFF TGTGCCAGCGATTCACTAGCGGGTTACAATGAGCAGTTCTTC
TRBJ2-5 TRBV5-1 TRBD1 NA CASSARTGPQETQYF TGCGCCAGCAGCGCCAGGACAGGTCCCCAAGAGACCCAGTACTTC
TRBJ2-1 TRBV5-1 TRBD2 NA CASSSLAGVGENEQFF TGCGCCAGCAGCTCGCTAGCGGGAGTGGGTGAAAATGAGCAGTTCTTC
TRBJ2-1 TRBV7-2 TRBD2 NA CASSQGLAGRYNEQFF TGTGCCAGCAGCCAAGGACTAGCGGGACGGTACAATGAGCAGTTCTTC
TRBJ1-5 TRBV27 NA once CASGKLDQPQHF TGTGCCAGCGGGAAGTTAGATCAGCCCCAGCATTTT
TRBJ2-1 TRBV5-1 NA NA CASSLSRLAGFNEQFF TGCGCCAGCAGCTTGTCTAGACTTGCTGGATTCAATGAGCAGTTCTTC
TRBJ2-1 TRBV10-2 TRBD2 once CASRDSGLAAYNEQFF TGCGCCAGCAGGGACTCGGGACTAGCGGCCTACAATGAGCAATTCTTC
TRBJ1-6 TRBV6-5 NA NA CASSYNSGRMNSPLHF TGTGCCAGCAGTTACAATTCGGGGCGCATGAATTCACCCCTCCACTTT
TRBJ2-7 TRBV13 NA NA CASRRWQGSHEQYF TGTGCCAGCAGAAGGTGGCAGGGGAGCCACGAGCAGTACTTC
TRBJ1-4 TRBV11-2 NA NA CASSLAATVREKLFF TGTGCCAGCAGCTTAGCAGCCACAGTTCGGGAAAAACTGTTTTTT
TRBJ2-5 TRBV6-5 NA NA CASSSFGSTAQYF TGTGCCAGCAGCTCCTTTGGTAGTACGGCCCAGTACTTC
TRBJ2-2 TRBV19 NA NA CASSPLLGGNTGELFF TGTGCCAGTAGTCCCTTGTTGGGGGGGAACACCGGGGAGCTGTTTTTT
TRBJ2-3 TRBV6-6 NA NA CATARPADTQYF TGTGCCACCGCCCGCCCCGCAGATACGCAGTATTTT
TRBJ2-5 TRBV5-1 TRBD1 NA CASSRQGIPQETQYF TGCGCCAGCAGCAGACAGGGAATCCCTCAAGAGACCCAGTACTTC
TRBJ1-1 TRBV6-6 NA NA CASSYSNGVTGTEAFF TGTGCCAGCAGTTACTCTAACGGGGTTACGGGCACTGAAGCTTTCTTT
TRBJ1-2 TRBV19 NA few CASSIAGGGYTF TGTGCCAGTAGTATAGCTGGCGGCGGCTACACCTTC
TRBJ1-2 TRBV7-2 NA NA CASSSPRGRVYGYTF TGTGCCAGCAGCTCCCCCCGGGGTAGAGTCTATGGCTACACCTTC
TRBJ2-1 TRBV7-7 TRBD2 once CASSSHLAGSSYNEQFF TGTGCTAGCAGTTCCCACCTAGCGGGAAGCTCCTACAATGAGCAGTTCTTC
TRBJ2-1 TRBV5-1 TRBD2 NA CASSLELAGARNEQFF TGCGCCAGCAGCTTGGAGCTAGCGGGAGCACGCAATGAGCAGTTCTTC
TRBJ2-3 TRBV6-6 NA NA CASSYSDTQYF TGTGCCAGCAGTTACTCAGATACGCAGTATTTT
TRBJ2-7 TRBV7-8 NA NA CASSGSSYEQYF TGTGCCAGCAGCGGTAGCTCCTACGAGCAGTACTTC
TRBJ1-2 TRBV19 TRBD1 NA CASRAGTGGNYGYTF TGTGCCAGTAGGGCCGGGACAGGGGGCAACTATGGCTACACCTTC
TRBJ2-3 TRBV5-1 NA NA CASSWDPRSDTQYF TGCGCCAGCAGCTGGGACCCGCGGTCAGATACGCAGTATTTT
TRBJ2-7 TRBV6-5 TRBD2 NA CASSRLAATYEQYF TGTGCCAGCAGCAGACTAGCGGCAACCTACGAGCAGTACTTC
TRBJ2-6 TRBV7-6 NA few CASSRGGANVLTF TGTGCCAGCAGCCGCGGAGGGGCCAACGTCCTGACTTTC
TRBJ1-1 TRBV5-1 TRBD1 once CASRPAQGAGTEAFF TGCGCCAGCAGACCAGCGCAGGGGGCCGGCACTGAAGCTTTCTTT
TRBJ2-2 TRBV7-9 NA NA CASSLGGAGVTGELFF TGTGCCAGCAGCTTAGGTGGAGCAGGAGTCACCGGGGAGCTGTTTTTT
TRBJ2-2 TRBV6-5 NA NA CASSYLANGELFF TGTGCCAGCAGTTACTTGGCGAACGGGGAGCTGTTTTTT
TRBJ2-6 TRBV5-1 NA NA CASSAPSGANVLTF TGCGCCAGCAGCGCACCCTCTGGGGCCAACGTCCTGACTTTC
TRBJ2-5 TRBV27 NA NA CASSRFTGHSNPSVTQYF TGTGCCAGCAGTCGCTTCACAGGGCACTCGAACCCTTCGGTGACCCAGTACTTC
TRBJ2-1 TRBV6-1 TRBD2 NA CASMSPSGRGNEQFF TGTGCCAGCATGTCACCGAGCGGGAGGGGAAATGAGCAGTTCTTC